Below, one T cell receptor beta chain is given with its context. Its target is unknown. Produced via immunoSEQ multiplex PCR; TCRdb's table is partial and in-frame only. Of around 150,000 clones detected, about 92% appear once; the ten largest clones hold 1% to 1.5%. Trimming shortened V by 0 bases and J by 8 bases, and 13 bases separated the two germline ends. This CDR3 contains 15 residues. Germline CDR1 is LNHNV and CDR2 is YYDKDF (reference sequence). This sample stems from a study of T cell responses to AZD1222 COVID-19 vaccine. Broader study findings: Baseline testing showed seropositivity in only five to seven AZD1222 recipients. Unmutated variant regions reportedly attract nearly half of all spike-specific TCRs. White British ancestry dominated among donors, who included more females, and clonal diversity was possibly underestimated.

The gene calls are TRBV15 and TRBJ1-4; D might be TRBD1 (6 bases). Sequencing was performed on peripheral blood, taken 28 days after the second AZD1222 dose. The TCR was taken from an adult who received the AZD1222 COVID-19 vaccine. The CDR3 sequence: CATSRDGRGDEKLFF. The CDR3 coding sequence is TGTGCCACCAGCAGAGATGGCAGGGGCGACGAAAAACTGTTTTTT.